A single sample gave rise to the 7 T cell receptor beta chains below, sequenced in a study of monozygotic twins with inflammatory bowel disease. With the 5' RACE reads reprocessed, TCRdb shows one record per CDR3 protein and no DNA. This sample's clone table lists more than 300,000 distinct CDR3 sequences. Input material: blood. Source of these receptors: a human donor with ulcerative colitis or Crohn's disease, or a healthy co-twin of an affected twin (not recorded which).

The rearrangement links TRBV6-4 to TRBJ2-3; TCRdb's assignment of TRBD1 cannot be checked, as there is no DNA. The CDR3 loop spans 14 amino acids. CDR1 and CDR2 (germline): MRHNA, SNTAGT. The CDR3 reads CASSSGGRLDTQYF.

The chain has TRBV7-9 and TRBJ1-2. This CDR3 is built from 17 residues. CDR1 is SEHNR and CDR2 is FQNEAQ in the germline V gene (reference sequence). CDR3: CASSLGGLQGLNYGYTF.

V and J are TRBV18 and TRBJ1-6. The V gene's germline CDR1 is KGHSH and CDR2 LQKENI. The CDR3 has 14 amino acids. CDR3 sequence reads: CASSLNRQNSPLHF. The variable domain in full, with the rest retrieved from reference TRBV18 and TRBJ1-6, is NAGVMQNPRHLVRRRGQEARLRCSPMKGHSHVYWYRQLPEEGLKFMVYLQKENIIDESGMPKERFSAEFPKEGPSILRIQQVVRGDSAAYFCASSLNRQNSPLHFGNGTRLTVT.

The V and J genes are TRBV5-1 and TRBJ2-7; TCRdb's D gene call, TRBD1, goes unchecked for lack of DNA. This CDR3 has 17 residues. Germline CDR1 reads SGHRS; CDR2 reads YFSETQ. CDR3: CASSLGGGRTRSYEQYF.

The rearrangement links TRBV20-1 to TRBJ2-3. Per germline, CDR1 DFQATT and CDR2 SNEGSKA (reference sequence). CDR3 length: 12 amino acids. The CDR3 is CSARDHREWVYF.

V usage is TRBV5-1 and J usage is TRBJ1-5; TCRdb indicates TRBD1, and absent DNA this call remains unverified. This CDR3 region has 16 residues. Germline V gives CDR1 SGHRS, CDR2 YFSETQ. The CDR3 sequence is CASSLVSPEGDQPQHF.

This sequence joins TRBV21-1 and TRBJ1-5. TRBV21-1 is termed a pseudogene. The CDR3 loop spans 18 amino acids. The CDR3: CASSLKGGGTYSNQPQHF.